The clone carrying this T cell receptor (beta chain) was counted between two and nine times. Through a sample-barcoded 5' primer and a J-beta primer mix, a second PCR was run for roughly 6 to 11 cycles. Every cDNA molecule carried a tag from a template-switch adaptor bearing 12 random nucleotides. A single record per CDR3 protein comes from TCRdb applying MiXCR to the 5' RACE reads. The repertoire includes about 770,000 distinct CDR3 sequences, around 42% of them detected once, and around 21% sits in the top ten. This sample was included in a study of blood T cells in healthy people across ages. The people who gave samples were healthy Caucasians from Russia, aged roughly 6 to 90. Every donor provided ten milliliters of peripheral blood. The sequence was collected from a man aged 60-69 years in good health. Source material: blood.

The CDR3 DNA follows: TGTGCCAGCAGTCGCAGGGGTCTGAACTACGAGCAGTACTTC. This codes for CASSRRGLNYEQYF. V gene TRBV12-3 or TRBV12-4 combines with J gene TRBJ2-4; D is perhaps TRBD1 (6 bases). The DNA matches TRBJ2-7 better at its end, which makes the J call doubtful. CDR3 length: 14 amino acids.